Each of the 2 T cell receptor beta chains below was sequenced from the same sample in a study of blood T cells in healthy people across ages. Primed by a sample-barcoded 5' primer and a J-beta primer mix, a second PCR proceeded for roughly 6 to 12 cycles. TCRdb processed the 5' RACE reads anew with MiXCR; each CDR3 protein has one entry. The sample yields fewer than 950,000 distinct CDR3 sequences, 35% to 40% seen once. Sequencing was carried out using blood. The source is a man younger than 35 in good health.

The V gene is TRBV27, the J gene TRBJ1-1; 8 bases agree with TRBD1. Germline V gives CDR1 MNHEY, CDR2 SMNVEV (reference sequence). J was trimmed by 10 bases and V by 0 bases; bases with no gene match: 4. The CDR3 loop spans 13 amino acids. The CDR3 is CASSLSGQDRAFF. DNA for the CDR3: TGTGCCAGCAGTTTATCGGGACAGGATCGAGCTTTCTTT.

In this sample, this clonotype turned up many times. V usage is TRBV4-2 and J usage is TRBJ2-4, with TRBD2 matching 8 bases. Germline lookup yields CDR1 LGHNA and CDR2 YNFKEQ. The CDR3 sequence is 17 residues long. V lost 1 base to trimming and J lost 6 bases; unmatched junction nucleotides: 11. The CDR3 DNA reads TGTGCCAGCAGCCAAGTGGGCGCGGGGGGCCGAGGAAACATTCAGTACTTC. Translating gives CASSQVGAGGRGNIQYF.